These 27 T cell receptor beta chains came from one sample sequenced in a study of tumor-infiltrating lymphocytes in localized non-small cell lung cancer. Sequencing was performed with immunoSEQ multiplex PCR; in TCRdb, only in-frame clones are kept and a portion is missing. The sample includes some 9,000 clones, roughly two thirds of them seen just once. The specimen sequenced was uninvolved lung tissue not adjacent to the tumor. The source is a human donor with non-small cell lung cancer.

On this clone itself: The junction shows a germline mismatch at one end, possibly a read error. This chain uses TRBV7-8 with TRBJ1-5, with 8 bases lining up with TRBD1. CDR1 and CDR2 (germline): SGHVS, FQNEAQ. This CDR3 comprises 15 residues. CDR3 region: CASSLGGQANLPQHF. The CDR3 DNA reads as TGTGCCAGCAGCCTGGGGGGACAGGCTAATCTGCCCCAGCATTTT.

The chain recombines TRBV16 with TRBJ2-7; 7 bases match TRBD2. V lost 3 bases, J lost 0 bases, and 14 bases stayed unmatched. The CDR3 is made up of 18 amino acids. CDR1 KGHSY and CDR2 FQNENV come from the germline V gene. The CDR3 DNA follows: TGTGCCAGCAGCCACTTCAATCTTGCTAGCGGTAGCTCCTACGAGCAGTACTTC. It codes for CASSHFNLASGSSYEQYF.

The V gene is TRBV10-3, the J gene TRBJ1-2, with D possibly being TRBD1 (6 bases). Germline V lookup: CDR1 ENHRY, CDR2 SYGVKD. The CDR3 is made up of 13 amino acids. Trimming shortened V by 6 bases and J by 2 bases, and 10 bases separated the two germline ends. CDR3 loop: CAIRDSRNYGYTF. Here the CDR3 DNA reads TGTGCCATCAGGGACAGTAGGAACTATGGCTACACCTTC.

This chain uses TRBV19 with TRBJ1-5; D possibly corresponds to TRBD1 (6 bases). The ends were cut back, 1 base at V and 3 bases at J, with 13 bases in the middle. In germline, CDR1 is LNHDA, CDR2 SQIVND (reference sequence). This CDR3 spans 16 amino acids. The DNA of the CDR3 is TGTGCCAGTAGTATAGTTAGTCCAGGGGCCAATCAGCCCCAGCATTTT. Amino acid sequence: CASSIVSPGANQPQHF.

A few counts support this clone. The chain recombines TRBV7-3 with TRBJ1-1; D is unresolved. V lost 2 bases and J 1 base, leaving 8 bases between the germline ends. The CDR3 is 14 amino acids. Germline loops: CDR1 SGHTA, CDR2 FQGTGA. The CDR3 sequence: CASSLLGGNTEAFF. CDR3 in DNA: TGTGCCAGCAGCTTATTGGGCGGGAACACTGAAGCTTTCTTT.

The gene calls are TRBV28 and TRBJ2-5, with 8 bases identical to TRBD1. Looked up from germline, CDR1 is MDHEN and CDR2 is SYDVKM. This CDR3 comprises 13 residues. With V trimmed by 8 bases and J by 4 bases, 6 bases remained unmatched. The CDR3 sequence: CASYRQGTETQYF. DNA for the CDR3: TGTGCCAGCTACCGACAGGGGACAGAGACCCAGTACTTC.

The gene calls are TRBV29-1 and TRBJ2-5, with D hard to call. The length of the CDR3 is 14 residues. Trimming removed 8 bases at V and 3 bases at J, with 19 bases between. Germline V CDR1 and CDR2: SQVTM, ANQGSEA. CDR3 DNA: TGCAGCTCCGGACCCGCCCTGGGGAAAGAGACCCAGTACTTC. This codes for CSSGPALGKETQYF. The full variable domain, completed using reference TRBV29-1 and TRBJ2-5, is SAVISQKPSRDICQRGTSLTIQCQVDSQVTMMFWYRQQPGQSLTLIATANQGSEATYESGFVIDKFPISRPNLTFSTLTVSNMSPEDSSIYLCSSGPALGKETQYFGPGTRLLVL.

The chain carries TRBV7-9 and TRBJ2-7, with 9 bases fitting TRBD2. Germline V gives CDR1 SEHNR, CDR2 FQNEAQ (reference sequence). Losses at the gene ends were 8 bases for V and 2 bases for J; bases not matched to a gene: 16. This CDR3 is built from 17 residues. The CDR3 region has the DNA TGTGCCAGCGCCCCGGGCGGCAGGGGACTAGCTGCCTACGAGCAGTACTTC. This translates into CASAPGGRGLAAYEQYF.

This chain links TRBV5-8 with TRBJ2-7; possible D gene TRBD1, 6 bases. The CDR3 is 13 amino acids. Between the trimmed V and J ends, which lost 4 bases and 7 bases, there was a span of 15 bases. CDR1 and CDR2 (germline): SGHTS, YDEGEE. CDR3 in DNA: TGTGCCAGCAGCCAACAGGGAAATCAGGAGCAGTACTTC. This codes for CASSQQGNQEQYF.

As for this clone: In the same sample, other DNA sequences code for this CDR3. V and J are TRBV4-1 and TRBJ1-2; TRBD1 agrees at 10 bases. Germline-derived CDR1 and CDR2 are MGHRA and YSYEKL. V shed 0 bases, J shed 8 bases, and the junction held 9 bases outside the gene matches. The CDR3 is 16 residues long. The CDR3 DNA follows: TGCGCCAGCAGCCAAGAGGCGGGGACAGGGGTGCGGGGCTACACCTTC. This codes for CASSQEAGTGVRGYTF.

This sequence joins TRBV11-2 and TRBJ1-6; no firm D call. The germline gives CDR1 SGHAT, CDR2 FQNNGV. V was shortened by 2 bases and J by 8 bases, with 4 bases between the two germline ends. This CDR3 spans 12 amino acids. CDR3 amino acids: CASSLMDSPLHF. CDR3 nucleotide sequence: TGTGCCAGCAGCTTAATGGATTCACCCCTCCACTTT.

This chain links TRBV2 with TRBJ1-2; no reliable D call. The germline V gene encodes CDR1 SNHLY and CDR2 FYNNEI. V lost 7 bases and J 7 bases, leaving 10 bases between the germline ends. CDR3 length: 11 residues. CDR3 residues: CASTGGVGYTF. The DNA of the CDR3 is TGTGCCAGCACGGGCGGGGTTGGCTACACCTTC.

This clone counts as medium-sized. The chain links TRBV28 to TRBJ1-1; D is perhaps TRBD1 (5 bases). Germline V lookup: CDR1 MDHEN, CDR2 SYDVKM. There are 13 residues in the CDR3. Trimming took 5 bases from V and 4 from J, leaving 11 bases between them. CDR3 sequence reads: CASSVPGGTEAFF. CDR3 in DNA: TGTGCCAGCAGTGTACCGGGGGGCACTGAAGCTTTCTTT.

V is TRBV9 and J is TRBJ2-6, with unresolved D. Looked up from germline, CDR1 is SGDLS and CDR2 is YYNGEE. Between the trimmed V and J ends, which lost 0 bases and 0 bases, there was a span of 4 bases. This CDR3 spans 15 amino acids. CDR3 coding DNA: TGTGCCAGCAGCGTAGCTCTCTCTGGGGCCAACGTCCTGACTTTC. As protein: CASSVALSGANVLTF. The full variable domain, rest sourced from reference TRBV9 and TRBJ2-6, is DSGVTQTPKHLITATGQRVTLRCSPRSGDLSVYWYQQSLDQGLQFLIQYYNGEERAKGNILERFSAQQFPDLHSELNLSSLELGDSALYFCASSVALSGANVLTFGAGSRLTVL.

The gene calls are TRBV4-3 and TRBJ2-3; no reliable D call. The CDR3 runs 16 residues. Trimming pared 1 base from V and 0 bases from J, leaving 11 bases between. The germline CDR1 and CDR2 sequences are LGHNA and YSLEER. CDR3 region: CASSQGVGLSTDTQYF. In DNA form, the CDR3 reads TGCGCCAGCAGCCAAGGTGTTGGCCTTAGCACAGATACGCAGTATTTT.

The chain recombines TRBV19 with TRBJ2-2; D remains ambiguous. The CDR3 contains 15 residues. V was pared by 7 bases and J by 3 bases, with 15 bases between. Per the germline V gene, CDR1 is LNHDA and CDR2 is SQIVND (reference sequence). CDR3 sequence: CASTRPVPYTGELFF. Here the CDR3 DNA reads TGTGCCAGTACCCGGCCGGTCCCTTACACCGGGGAGCTGTTTTTT.

This clone has a handful of counts. J is TRBJ1-2 and V is TRBV6-1; D is possibly TRBD1 (5 bases). The CDR3 runs 15 residues. Germline CDR1 reads MNHNS; CDR2 reads SASEGT. The V end lost 2 bases, the J end lost 3 bases, and 13 bases lay between the germline ends. CDR3 DNA: TGTGCCAGCAGTGAACAGGGCCTGGGGGACTATGGCTACACCTTC. It specifies CASSEQGLGDYGYTF.

The V gene is TRBV28, the J gene TRBJ1-2; 7 bases fit TRBD1. CDR3 length: 14 residues. Germline V gene sequence: CDR1 MDHEN, CDR2 SYDVKM. V lost 6 bases, J lost 4 bases, and 8 bases stayed unmatched. CDR3 in DNA: TGTGCCAGCAGCCCTGGGGGACAGCGCTATGGCTACACCTTC. It yields the protein CASSPGGQRYGYTF.

This chain joins TRBV5-1 and TRBJ2-2; D ambiguous. The CDR3 covers 12 residues. Germline CDR1 is SGHRS and CDR2 is YFSETQ. The V end was cut by 5 bases, the J end by 7 bases, with 9 bases between. The CDR3 reads CASRETGGELFF. The CDR3 DNA follows: TGCGCCAGCAGAGAGACGGGCGGGGAGCTGTTTTTT. Drawing the rest from reference TRBV5-1 and TRBJ2-2, the complete variable domain is KAGVTQTPRYLIKTRGQQVTLSCSPISGHRSVSWYQQTPGQGLQFLFEYFSETQRNKGNFPGRFSGRQFSNSRSEMNVSTLELGDSALYLCASRETGGELFFGEGSRLTVL.

The rearrangement links TRBV6-6 to TRBJ2-7, with 7 bases fitting TRBD1. Losses at the gene ends were 4 bases for V and 5 bases for J; bases not matched to a gene: 2. The germline V gene has CDR1 MNHNY and CDR2 SVGAGI (reference sequence). The CDR3 spans 12 residues. CDR3 region: CASSFGQDEQYF. The CDR3 nucleotides are TGTGCCAGCAGTTTCGGACAGGACGAGCAGTACTTC.

The chain employs TRBV6-5 and TRBJ2-7; no clear D. Germline V CDR1 and CDR2: MNHEY, SVGAGI. This CDR3 contains 15 residues. V was clipped by 2 bases and J by 9 bases, with 20 bases between them. The CDR3 reads CASSYPVAHTTGQYF. The CDR3 nucleotides read TGTGCCAGCAGTTACCCCGTTGCCCATACTACGGGGCAGTACTTC.

This chain links TRBV5-1 with TRBJ1-1; D gene uncertain. The CDR3 loop spans 13 amino acids. The V gene's germline CDR1 is SGHRS and CDR2 YFSETQ. V was trimmed by 4 bases and J by 2 bases, leaving 9 bases between them. CDR3 protein: CASSLDANTEAFF. As DNA, the CDR3 is TGCGCCAGCAGCCTGGACGCTAACACTGAAGCTTTCTTT.

As for this clone: Germline and junction disagree at one end, which may indicate a read error. This chain links TRBV4-1 with TRBJ2-7; the D gene is possibly TRBD1 (6 bases). In germline, CDR1 is MGHRA, CDR2 YSYEKL. The CDR3 totals 15 residues. CDR3 bases: TGTGCCAGCAGCCCGCTCGGGGACAAGACCTACGAGCAGTACTTC. It yields the protein CASSPLGDKTYEQYF.

This clone appeared a few times. The chain has TRBV7-6 and TRBJ1-3; possibly TRBD1 for D (5 bases). Trimming removed 5 bases from V and 0 bases from J, with 14 bases in between. The CDR3 is 16 residues long. Germline CDR1 and CDR2: SGHVS and FNYEAQ. The CDR3 spells CASSARGSNSGNTIYF. In DNA, the CDR3 is TGTGCCAGCAGCGCCCGGGGCAGCAACTCTGGAAACACCATATATTTT.

This sequence joins TRBV28 and TRBJ1-2, with unresolved D. CDR1 and CDR2 (germline): MDHEN, SYDVKM. The CDR3 loop spans 11 amino acids. Trimming removed 5 bases at V and 6 bases at J, with 7 bases between. CDR3 nucleotides: TGTGCCAGCAGTCTACACGATGGCTACACCTTC. This sequence encodes CASSLHDGYTF.

This chain joins TRBV7-2 and TRBJ2-7, with 7 bases lining up with TRBD1. The V and J ends lost 4 bases and 6 bases, in that order; junction bases with no gene match: 6. The CDR3 spans 13 residues. Germline loops: CDR1 SGHTA, CDR2 FQGNSA. This CDR3 is CASSSRQGSEQYF. CDR3 coding DNA: TGTGCCAGCAGCTCCCGACAGGGATCCGAGCAGTACTTC.

This clone appeared a single time. The chain recombines TRBV5-1 with TRBJ1-4; D gene uncertain. Trimming took 4 bases from V and 5 from J, leaving 9 bases between them. This CDR3 has 13 amino acids. CDR1 is SGHRS, CDR2 YFSETQ, per germline. CDR3 bases: TGCGCCAGCAGCGTGAACCCGAATGAAAAACTGTTTTTT. It codes for CASSVNPNEKLFF.